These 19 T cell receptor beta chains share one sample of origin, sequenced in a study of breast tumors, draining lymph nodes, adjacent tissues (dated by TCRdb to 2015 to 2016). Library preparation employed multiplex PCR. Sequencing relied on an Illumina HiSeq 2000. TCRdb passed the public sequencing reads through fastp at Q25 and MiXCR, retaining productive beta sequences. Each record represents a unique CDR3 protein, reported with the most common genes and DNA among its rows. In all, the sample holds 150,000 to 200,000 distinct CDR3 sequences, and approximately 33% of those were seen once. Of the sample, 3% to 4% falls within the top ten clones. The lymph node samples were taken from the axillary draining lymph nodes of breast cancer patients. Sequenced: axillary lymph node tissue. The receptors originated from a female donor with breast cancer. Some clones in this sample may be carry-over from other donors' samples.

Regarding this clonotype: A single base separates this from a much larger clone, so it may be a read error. Here the CDR3 reads CASSFAAGHREEQYF. The CDR3, as DNA: TGTGCCAGCAGTTTCGCGGCAGGGCACCGTGAGGAGCAGTACTTC. J is TRBJ2-7 and V is TRBV12-3 or TRBV12-4, with a weak D call TRBD1 (5 bases). This CDR3 is built from 15 residues. V was clipped by 3 bases and J by 7 bases, with 19 bases between them.

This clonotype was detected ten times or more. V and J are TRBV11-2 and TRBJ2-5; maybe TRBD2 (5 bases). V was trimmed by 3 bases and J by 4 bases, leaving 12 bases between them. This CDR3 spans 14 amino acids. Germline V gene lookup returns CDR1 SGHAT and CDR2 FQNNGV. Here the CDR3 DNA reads TGTGCCAGCAGCTTCGGAGGCCTGCGAGAGACCCAGTACTTC. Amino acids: CASSFGGLRETQYF.

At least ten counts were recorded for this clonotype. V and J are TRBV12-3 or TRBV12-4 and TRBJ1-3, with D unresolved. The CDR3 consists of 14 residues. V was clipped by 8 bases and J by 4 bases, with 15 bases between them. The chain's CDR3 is CASSIGLPGNTIYF. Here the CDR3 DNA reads TGTGCCAGCTCTATAGGGCTCCCAGGAAACACCATATATTTT.

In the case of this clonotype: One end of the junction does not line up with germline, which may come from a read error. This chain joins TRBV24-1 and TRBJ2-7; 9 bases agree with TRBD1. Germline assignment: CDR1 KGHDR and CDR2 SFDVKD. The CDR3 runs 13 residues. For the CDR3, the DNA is TGTGCCACCCCGGACAGGGGTAATGACGAGCGGTACTTC. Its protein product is CATPDRGNDERYF.

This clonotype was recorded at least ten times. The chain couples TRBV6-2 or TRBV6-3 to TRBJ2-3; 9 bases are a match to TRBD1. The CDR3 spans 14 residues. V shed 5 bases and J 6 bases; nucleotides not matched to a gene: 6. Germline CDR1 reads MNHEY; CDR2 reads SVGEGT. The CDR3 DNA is TGTGCCAGCAGTATGGGACAGGGAGCCGATACGCAGTATTTT. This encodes CASSMGQGADTQYF.

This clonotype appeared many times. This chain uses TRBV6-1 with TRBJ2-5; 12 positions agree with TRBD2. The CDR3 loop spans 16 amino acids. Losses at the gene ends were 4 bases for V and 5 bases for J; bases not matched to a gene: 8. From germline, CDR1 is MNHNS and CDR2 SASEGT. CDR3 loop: CASSATSGSGWETQYF. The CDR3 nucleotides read TGTGCCAGCAGTGCGACTAGCGGGAGTGGTTGGGAGACCCAGTACTTC.

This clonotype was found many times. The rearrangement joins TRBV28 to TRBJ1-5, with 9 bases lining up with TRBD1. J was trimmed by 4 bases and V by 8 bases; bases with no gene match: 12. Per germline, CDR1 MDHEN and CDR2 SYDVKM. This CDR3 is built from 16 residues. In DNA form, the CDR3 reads TGTGCCAGCGCAAAGGCGGAGGACAGGGGTAATCAGCCCCAGCATTTT. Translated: CASAKAEDRGNQPQHF.

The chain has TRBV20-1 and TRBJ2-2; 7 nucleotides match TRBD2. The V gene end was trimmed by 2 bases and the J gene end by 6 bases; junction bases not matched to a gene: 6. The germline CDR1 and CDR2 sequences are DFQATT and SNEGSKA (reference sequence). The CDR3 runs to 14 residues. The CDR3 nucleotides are TGCAGTGCTAGATTCGGGACTATCGCCGGGGAGCTGTTTTTT. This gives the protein CSARFGTIAGELFF.

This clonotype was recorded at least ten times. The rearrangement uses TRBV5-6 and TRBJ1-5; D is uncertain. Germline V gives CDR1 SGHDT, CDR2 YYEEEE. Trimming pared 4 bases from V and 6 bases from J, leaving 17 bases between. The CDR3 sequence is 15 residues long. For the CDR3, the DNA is TGTGCCAGCAGCCGTCGTAGGCAGGCTAGTCAGCCCCAGCATTTT. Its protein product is CASSRRRQASQPQHF.

Here the CDR3 reads CSALARDRGSNQPQHF. The CDR3 DNA is TGCAGTGCCCTAGCCCGGGACAGGGGTAGCAATCAGCCCCAGCATTTT. The chain combines TRBV20-1 with TRBJ1-5; TRBD1 aligns across 10 bases. This CDR3 contains 16 residues. J gave up 0 bases and V 6 bases, and 8 bases lay outside the gene matches. Germline-derived CDR1 and CDR2 are DFQATT and SNEGSKA (reference sequence).

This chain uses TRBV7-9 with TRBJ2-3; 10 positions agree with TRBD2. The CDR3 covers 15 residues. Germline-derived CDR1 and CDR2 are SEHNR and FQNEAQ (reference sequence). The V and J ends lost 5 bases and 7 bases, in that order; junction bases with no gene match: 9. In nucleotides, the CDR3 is TGTGCCAGCAGCCCTACTAGCGGGAACCCCAATACGCAGTATTTT. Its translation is CASSPTSGNPNTQYF.

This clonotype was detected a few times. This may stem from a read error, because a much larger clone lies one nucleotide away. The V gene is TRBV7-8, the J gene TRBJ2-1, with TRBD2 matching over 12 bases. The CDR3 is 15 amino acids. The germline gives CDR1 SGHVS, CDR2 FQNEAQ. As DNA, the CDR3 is TGTGCCAGCAGCTCTAGCGGGGGGGTTTACAATGAGCAGCTCTTC. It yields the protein CASSSSGGVYNEQLF.

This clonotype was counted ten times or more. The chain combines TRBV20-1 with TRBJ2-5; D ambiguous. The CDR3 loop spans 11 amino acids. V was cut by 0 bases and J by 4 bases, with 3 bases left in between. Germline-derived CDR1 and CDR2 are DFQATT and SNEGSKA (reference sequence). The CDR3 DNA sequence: TGCAGTGCTAGAGAGGGAGAGACCCAGTACTTC. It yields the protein CSAREGETQYF.

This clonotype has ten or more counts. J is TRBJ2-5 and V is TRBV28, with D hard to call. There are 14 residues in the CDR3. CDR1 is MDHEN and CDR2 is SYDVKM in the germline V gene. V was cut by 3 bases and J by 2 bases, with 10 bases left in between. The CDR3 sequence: CASSFFQQQETQYF. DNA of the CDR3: TGTGCCAGCAGTTTCTTTCAGCAGCAAGAGACCCAGTACTTC.

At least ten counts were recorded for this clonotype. The CDR3 spells CASQRAWGDTQYF. The CDR3 DNA reads as TGTGCCAGTCAACGGGCCTGGGGGGATACGCAGTATTTT. V gene TRBV19 combines with J gene TRBJ2-3; D possibly uses TRBD1 or TRBD2 (5 bases each). The CDR3 sequence is 13 residues long. Per germline, CDR1 LNHDA and CDR2 SQIVND (reference sequence). Deletions cut 8 bases from V and 6 bases from J, with 15 bases between.

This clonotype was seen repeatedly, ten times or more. In nucleotides, the CDR3 is TGTGCCACCTCTGCCCAGGGGACAGATACGCAGTATTTT. Translating it yields CATSAQGTDTQYF. This chain connects TRBV9 to TRBJ2-3; maybe TRBD1 (6 bases). The germline V gene encodes CDR1 SGDLS and CDR2 YYNGEE. Trimming took 9 bases from V and 3 from J, leaving 14 bases between them. This CDR3 contains 13 residues.

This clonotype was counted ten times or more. As DNA, the CDR3 is TGTGCCAGCAGTACCCTAGCGGGGGTCACAGATACGCAGTATTTT. This encodes CASSTLAGVTDTQYF. The V call is TRBV6-5, the J call TRBJ2-3; 10 nucleotides agree with TRBD2. Germline CDR1 reads MNHEY; CDR2 reads SVGAGI. J was trimmed by 2 bases and V by 5 bases; bases with no gene match: 4. The CDR3 consists of 15 residues.

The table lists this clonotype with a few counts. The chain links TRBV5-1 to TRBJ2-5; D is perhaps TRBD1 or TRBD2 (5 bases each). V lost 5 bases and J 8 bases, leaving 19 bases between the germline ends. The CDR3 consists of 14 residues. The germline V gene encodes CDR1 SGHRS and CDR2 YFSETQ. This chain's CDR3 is CASRKTDARDTQYF. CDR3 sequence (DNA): TGCGCCAGCAGGAAGACCGACGCTCGGGACACCCAGTACTTC.

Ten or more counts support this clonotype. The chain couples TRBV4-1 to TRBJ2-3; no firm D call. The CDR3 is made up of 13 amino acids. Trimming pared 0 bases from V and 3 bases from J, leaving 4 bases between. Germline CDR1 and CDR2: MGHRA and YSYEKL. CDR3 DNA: TGCGCCAGCAGCCAAGATAGGACAGATACGCAGTATTTT. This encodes CASSQDRTDTQYF.